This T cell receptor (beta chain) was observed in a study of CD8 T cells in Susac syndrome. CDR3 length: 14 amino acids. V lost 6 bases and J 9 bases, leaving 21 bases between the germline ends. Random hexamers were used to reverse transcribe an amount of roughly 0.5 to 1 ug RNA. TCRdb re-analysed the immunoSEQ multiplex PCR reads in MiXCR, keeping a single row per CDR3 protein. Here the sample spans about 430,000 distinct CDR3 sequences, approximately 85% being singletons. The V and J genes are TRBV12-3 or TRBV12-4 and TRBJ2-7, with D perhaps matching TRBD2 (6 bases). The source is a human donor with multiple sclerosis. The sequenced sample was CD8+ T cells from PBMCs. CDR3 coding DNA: TGTGCCAGCAGCCCACTGGGAGGTTTCCAAAGGCAGTACTTC. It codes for CASSPLGGFQRQYF.